The present T cell receptor beta chain was sequenced within a study of CXCR4 blockade with PD-1 therapy in pancreatic cancer (dated by TCRdb to about 2019). Some background on the complete study: The study analyzed resected pancreatic ductal adenocarcinoma using both multiplex immunohistochemistry and TCRbeta immunosequencing, alongside ex vivo slice culture that tested PD-1 and CXCR4 blockade. To assess intratumoral heterogeneity, two geographically distinct regions from each of 5 to 7 tumors were TCR-sequenced.

As to this clone: Its recognized antigen is unknown. No quality values exist for individual bases; no much larger clone is one base distant.

Paper-wide results and their limitations: A strong correlation was found between the frequency of an amino acid clone and the number of distinct nucleotide rearrangements encoding that clone, which suggests convergent selection driven by common tumor antigens. Clonal expansion was observed in tumors, with a mean productive clonality of about 0.15 compared with around 0.051 in healthy blood, but no correlation between clonality and survival was found. Only TCRbeta chains were sequenced, so true antigen-specificity overlap of convergent dominant clones remained unconfirmed pending paired alpha-beta single-cell sequencing.

The archived tumor blocks came from patients who had not received neoadjuvant therapy before resection. The preserved-tissue arm of the study used 30 to 35 surgical resection samples from roughly 25 previously untreated pancreatic ductal adenocarcinoma patients. For the resection arm, DNA was extracted from ten 5-micron curls of FFPE tumor adjacent to the multiplex immunohistochemistry slide. Unmatched junction bases come to 6, with V trimmed by 8 bases and J by 4 bases. Looking up the germline V gene yields CDR1 MNHGY and CDR2 SAAAGT. The CDR3 runs 14 residues from the cysteine to the phenylalanine. Only the CDR3 portion is preserved as DNA: 42 bases, with reading frame beginning at the first base. Using the immunoSEQ Assay at Adaptive Biotechnologies, the researchers immunosequenced TCRbeta CDR3 regions from the extracted DNA. Concerning the study's data processing: To measure the absolute abundance of each unique TCRbeta CDR3, the sequences were collapsed and filtered. Clonality was calculated as 1 minus Pielou's evenness, using only productive in-frame rearrangements. Regional overlap tracked the top 100 nucleotide rearrangements across paired samples, with Morisita index comparing paired versus unrelated samples. Convergence of nucleotide rearrangements onto identical amino acid sequences was assessed with the immunoSEQ Rearrangement Details tool. TCRdb mirrors the immuneACCESS table, restricted to in-frame sequences. Some clones are absent from its copies; in checked studies, under half trace to an unresolved V gene, and the reason for the others is unknown. That table is the source of V, J and clone size, and D and trimming were worked out from the DNA. A total of some 1,700 clones appear in this sample, approximately 39% of them only once. Around an eighth of the sample is held by the ten biggest clonotypes.

This sequence uses TRBV6-8 and TRBJ2-1, and 9 junction bases match TRBD1. This TCR derives from a human donor with pancreatic ductal adenocarcinoma. Sequenced: tumor tissue. In nucleotide form, the sequence is TGTGCCAGCCTCCGGGACAGGGCGTACAATGAGCAGTTCTTC. Its coded protein is CASLRDRAYNEQFF.